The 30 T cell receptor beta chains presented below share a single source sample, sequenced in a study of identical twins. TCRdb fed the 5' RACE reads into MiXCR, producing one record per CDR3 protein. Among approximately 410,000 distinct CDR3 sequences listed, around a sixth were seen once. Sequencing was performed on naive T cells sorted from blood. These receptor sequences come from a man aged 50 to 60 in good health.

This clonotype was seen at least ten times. The CDR3 region has the DNA TGTGCCACCAGGGAGTCGGGCAGCCCCCAAGAGACCCAGTACTTC. Its translation: CATRESGSPQETQYF. The chain joins TRBV24-1 to TRBJ2-5; D is ambiguous. Trimming cost V 7 bases and J 1 base, with 15 bases left between them. This CDR3 is 15 amino acids long. Germline CDR1 KGHDR, CDR2 SFDVKD.

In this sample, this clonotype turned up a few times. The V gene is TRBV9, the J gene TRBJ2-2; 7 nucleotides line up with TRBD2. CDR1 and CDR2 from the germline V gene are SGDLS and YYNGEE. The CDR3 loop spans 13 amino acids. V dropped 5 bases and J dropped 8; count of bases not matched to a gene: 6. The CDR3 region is CASRASGGGELFF. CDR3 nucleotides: TGTGCCAGCAGAGCTAGCGGAGGGGGGGAGCTGTTTTTT.

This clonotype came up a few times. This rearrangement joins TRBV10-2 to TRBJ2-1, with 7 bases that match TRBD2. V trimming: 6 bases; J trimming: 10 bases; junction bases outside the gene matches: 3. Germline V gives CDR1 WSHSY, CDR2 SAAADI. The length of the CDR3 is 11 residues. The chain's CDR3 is CASRETSEQFF. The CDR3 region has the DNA TGCGCCAGCAGGGAGACTAGCGAGCAGTTCTTC.

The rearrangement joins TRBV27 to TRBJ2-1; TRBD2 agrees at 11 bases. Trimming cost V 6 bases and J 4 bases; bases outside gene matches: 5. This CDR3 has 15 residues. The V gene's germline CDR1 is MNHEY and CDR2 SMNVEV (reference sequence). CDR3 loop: CASSPSGGRYNEQFF. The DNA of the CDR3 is TGTGCCAGCAGCCCTAGCGGGGGGCGATACAATGAGCAGTTCTTC.

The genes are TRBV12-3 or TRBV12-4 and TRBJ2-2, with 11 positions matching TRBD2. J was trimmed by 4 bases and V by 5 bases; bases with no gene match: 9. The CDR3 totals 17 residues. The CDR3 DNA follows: TGTGCCAGCAGTATCTCCACTAGCGGGAGCTTCACCGGGGAGCTGTTTTTT. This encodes CASSISTSGSFTGELFF.

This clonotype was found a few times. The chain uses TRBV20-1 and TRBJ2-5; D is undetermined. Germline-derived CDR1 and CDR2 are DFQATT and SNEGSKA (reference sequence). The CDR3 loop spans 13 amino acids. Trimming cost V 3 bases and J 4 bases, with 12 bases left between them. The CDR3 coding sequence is TGCAGTGCTAGGTATAAGGATGGAGAGACCCAGTACTTC. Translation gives CSARYKDGETQYF.

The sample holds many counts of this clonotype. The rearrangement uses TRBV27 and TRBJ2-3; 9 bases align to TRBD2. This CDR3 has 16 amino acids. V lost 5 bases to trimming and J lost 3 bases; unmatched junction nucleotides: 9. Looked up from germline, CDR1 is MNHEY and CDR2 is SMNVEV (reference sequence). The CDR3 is CASSPLAGWGTDTQYF. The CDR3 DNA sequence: TGTGCCAGCAGTCCCCTAGCGGGGTGGGGGACAGATACGCAGTATTTT.

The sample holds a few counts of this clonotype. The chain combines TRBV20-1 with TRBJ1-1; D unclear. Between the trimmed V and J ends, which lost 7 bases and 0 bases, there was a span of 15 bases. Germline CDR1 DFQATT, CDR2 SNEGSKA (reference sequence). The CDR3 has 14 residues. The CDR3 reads CSVRRRIMNTEAFF. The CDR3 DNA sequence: TGCAGTGTCCGAAGGAGGATCATGAACACTGAAGCTTTCTTT.

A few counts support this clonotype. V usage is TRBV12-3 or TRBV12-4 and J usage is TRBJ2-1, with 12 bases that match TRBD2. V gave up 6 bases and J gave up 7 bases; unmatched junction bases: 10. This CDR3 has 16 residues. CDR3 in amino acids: CASRERLAGAGNEQFF. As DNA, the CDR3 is TGTGCCAGCAGGGAGAGACTAGCGGGGGCCGGTAATGAGCAGTTCTTC.

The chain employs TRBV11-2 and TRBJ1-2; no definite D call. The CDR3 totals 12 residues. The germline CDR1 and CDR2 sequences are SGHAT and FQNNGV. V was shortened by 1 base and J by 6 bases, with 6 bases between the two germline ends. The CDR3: CASSLAGHGYTF. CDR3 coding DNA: TGTGCCAGCAGCTTAGCTGGGCATGGCTACACCTTC.

The CDR3 coding sequence is TGCAGTGCTAGAACCGGGACAGGGAGCTCCTACGAGCAGTACTTC. Residues: CSARTGTGSSYEQYF. The V and J genes are TRBV20-1 and TRBJ2-7, with TRBD1 identical over 9 bases. Germline lookup yields CDR1 DFQATT and CDR2 SNEGSKA (reference sequence). The CDR3 covers 15 residues. Trimming cost V 2 bases and J 0 bases; bases outside gene matches: 5.

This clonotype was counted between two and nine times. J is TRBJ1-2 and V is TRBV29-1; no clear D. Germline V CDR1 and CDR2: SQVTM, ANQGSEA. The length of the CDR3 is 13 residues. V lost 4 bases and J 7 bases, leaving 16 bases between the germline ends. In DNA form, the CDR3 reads TGCAGCGTTGGGCCGTTCAGAGATCGTGGCTACACCTTC. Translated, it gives CSVGPFRDRGYTF.

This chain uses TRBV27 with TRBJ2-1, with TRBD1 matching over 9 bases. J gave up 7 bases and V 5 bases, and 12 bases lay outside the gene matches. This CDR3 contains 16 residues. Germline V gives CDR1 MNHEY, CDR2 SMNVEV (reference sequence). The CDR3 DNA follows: TGTGCCAGCAGTCCCTACAGGGGGCAAATGATTAATGAGCAGTTCTTC. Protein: CASSPYRGQMINEQFF.

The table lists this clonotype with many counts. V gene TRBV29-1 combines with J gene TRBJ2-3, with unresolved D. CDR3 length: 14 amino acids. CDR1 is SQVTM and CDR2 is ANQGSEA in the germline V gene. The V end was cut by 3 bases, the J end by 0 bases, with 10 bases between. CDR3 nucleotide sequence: TGCAGCGTTGACGGCGGCGGAAGCACAGATACGCAGTATTTT. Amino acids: CSVDGGGSTDTQYF.

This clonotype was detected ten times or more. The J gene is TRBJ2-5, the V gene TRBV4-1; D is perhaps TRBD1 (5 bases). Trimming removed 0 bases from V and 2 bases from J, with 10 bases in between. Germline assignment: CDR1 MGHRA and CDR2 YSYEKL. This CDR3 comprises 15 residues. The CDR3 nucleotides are TGCGCCAGCAGCCAAGATGCACAGGCGCAAGAGACCCAGTACTTC. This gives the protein CASSQDAQAQETQYF.

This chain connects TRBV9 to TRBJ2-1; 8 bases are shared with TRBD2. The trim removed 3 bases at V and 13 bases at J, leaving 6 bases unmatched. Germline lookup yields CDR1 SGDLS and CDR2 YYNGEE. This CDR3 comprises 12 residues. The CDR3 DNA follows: TGTGCCAGCAGCGCCGGACTAGCAGCACAGTTCTTC. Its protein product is CASSAGLAAQFF.

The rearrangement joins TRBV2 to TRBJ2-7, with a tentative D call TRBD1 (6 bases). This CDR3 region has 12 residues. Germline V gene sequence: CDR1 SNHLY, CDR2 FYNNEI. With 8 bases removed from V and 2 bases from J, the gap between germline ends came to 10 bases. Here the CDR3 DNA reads TGTGCCAGCGGGGGACATCCCTACGAGCAGTACTTC. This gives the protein CASGGHPYEQYF.

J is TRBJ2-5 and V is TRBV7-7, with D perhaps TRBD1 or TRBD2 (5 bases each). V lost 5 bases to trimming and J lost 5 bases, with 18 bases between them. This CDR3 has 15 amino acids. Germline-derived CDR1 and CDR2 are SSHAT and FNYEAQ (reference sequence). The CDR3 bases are TGTGCCAGCAGCCCTGTCTCGGGACCTAGGGAGACCCAGTACTTC. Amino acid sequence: CASSPVSGPRETQYF.

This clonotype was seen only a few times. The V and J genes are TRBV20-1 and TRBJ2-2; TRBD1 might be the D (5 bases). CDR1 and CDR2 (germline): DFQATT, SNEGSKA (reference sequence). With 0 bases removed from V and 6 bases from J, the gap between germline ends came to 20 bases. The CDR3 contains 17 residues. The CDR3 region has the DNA TGCAGTGCTAGAGATTTTGGCAGGGTAAACGGATCCGGGGAGCTGTTTTTT. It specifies CSARDFGRVNGSGELFF.

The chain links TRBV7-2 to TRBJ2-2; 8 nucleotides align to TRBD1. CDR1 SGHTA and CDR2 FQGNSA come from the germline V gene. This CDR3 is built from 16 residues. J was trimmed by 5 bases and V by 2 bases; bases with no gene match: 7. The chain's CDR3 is CASSLLTGGRTGELFF. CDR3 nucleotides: TGTGCCAGCAGCTTACTTACAGGGGGGAGGACCGGGGAGCTGTTTTTT. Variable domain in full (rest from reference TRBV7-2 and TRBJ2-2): GAGVSQSPSNKVTEKGKDVELRCDPISGHTALYWYRQSLGQGLEFLIYFQGNSAPDKSGLPSDRFSAERTGGSVSTLTIQRTQQEDSAVYLCASSLLTGGRTGELFFGEGSRLTVL.

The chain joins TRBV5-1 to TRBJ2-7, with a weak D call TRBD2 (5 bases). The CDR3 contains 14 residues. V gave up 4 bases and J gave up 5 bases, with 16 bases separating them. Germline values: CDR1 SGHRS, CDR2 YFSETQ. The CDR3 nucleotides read TGCGCCAGCAGCCCCATGGCGGGCGGACACGAGCAGTACTTC. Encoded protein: CASSPMAGGHEQYF.

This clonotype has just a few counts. DNA of the CDR3: TGTGCCAGCAGCCAAGATTTCCTAGGATCGTACAATGAGCAGTTCTTC. As protein: CASSQDFLGSYNEQFF. This rearrangement joins TRBV4-2 to TRBJ2-1; no definite D call. This CDR3 has 16 amino acids. Trimming removed 0 bases at V and 4 bases at J, with 13 bases between. Germline V gene data show CDR1 as LGHNA and CDR2 as YNFKEQ.

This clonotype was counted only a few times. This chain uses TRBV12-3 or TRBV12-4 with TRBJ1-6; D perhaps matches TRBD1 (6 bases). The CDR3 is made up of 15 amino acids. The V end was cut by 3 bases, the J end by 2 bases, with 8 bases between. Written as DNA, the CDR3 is TGTGCCAGCAGTTTGAGGGGGGCCTATAATTCACCCCTCCACTTT. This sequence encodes CASSLRGAYNSPLHF.

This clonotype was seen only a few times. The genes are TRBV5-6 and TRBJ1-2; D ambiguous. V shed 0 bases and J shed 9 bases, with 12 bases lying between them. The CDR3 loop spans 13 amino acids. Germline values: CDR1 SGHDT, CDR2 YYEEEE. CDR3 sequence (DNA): TGTGCCAGCAGCTTGGCCCAAAGGGAGAGCTACACCTTC. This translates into CASSLAQRESYTF.

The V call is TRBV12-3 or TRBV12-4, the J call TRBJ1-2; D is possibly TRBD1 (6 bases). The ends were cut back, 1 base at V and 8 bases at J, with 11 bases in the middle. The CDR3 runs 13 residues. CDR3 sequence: CASSLGRGGGYTF. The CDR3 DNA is TGTGCCAGCAGTTTAGGCAGGGGAGGCGGCTACACCTTC.

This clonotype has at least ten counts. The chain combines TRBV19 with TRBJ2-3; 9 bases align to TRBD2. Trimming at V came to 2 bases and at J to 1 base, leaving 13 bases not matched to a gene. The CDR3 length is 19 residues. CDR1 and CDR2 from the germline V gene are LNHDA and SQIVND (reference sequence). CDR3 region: CASSITSGRTSIRTDTQYF. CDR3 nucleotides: TGTGCCAGTAGTATAACAAGCGGGAGGACCTCGATTCGCACAGATACGCAGTATTTT.

The DNA for the CDR3 is TGTGCCAGCAGCAAGACAGGGGGACCAGAGACCCAGTACTTC. Residues: CASSKTGGPETQYF. V gene TRBV7-9 combines with J gene TRBJ2-5; 9 bases line up with TRBD1. Losses at the gene ends were 5 bases for V and 4 bases for J; bases not matched to a gene: 5. The length of the CDR3 is 14 residues. CDR1 is SEHNR, CDR2 FQNEAQ, per germline (reference sequence).

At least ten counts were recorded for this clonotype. The CDR3 here is CSAPGQESSYNSPLHF. For the CDR3, the DNA is TGCAGTGCCCCTGGACAGGAGAGCTCCTATAATTCACCCCTCCACTTT. The J gene is TRBJ1-6, the V gene TRBV20-1; 7 positions match TRBD1. Germline assignment: CDR1 DFQATT and CDR2 SNEGSKA (reference sequence). There are 16 residues in the CDR3. Germline trimming cut 6 bases from V and 0 bases from J; bases unmatched to any gene: 8.

The CDR3 DNA follows: TGTGCCAGCAATAGACTAGCGGGAGGGGACAATGAGCAGTTCTTC. As protein: CASNRLAGGDNEQFF. The chain employs TRBV6-1 and TRBJ2-1; 14 bases are shared with TRBD2. The ends lost 7 bases at V and 5 bases at J; junction bases unmatched: 4. The CDR3 runs to 15 residues. Germline V lookup: CDR1 MNHNS, CDR2 SASEGT.

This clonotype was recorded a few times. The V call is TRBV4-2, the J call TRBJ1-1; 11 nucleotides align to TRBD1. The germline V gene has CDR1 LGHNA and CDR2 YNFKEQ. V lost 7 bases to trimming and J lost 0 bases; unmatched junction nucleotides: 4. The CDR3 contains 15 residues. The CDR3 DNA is TGTGCCAGCACCCGGGACAGGGGGATGAACACTGAAGCTTTCTTT. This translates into CASTRDRGMNTEAFF.